This entry is about one T cell receptor beta chain. The target antigen is unknown. This record comes from a study of T cells in women clearing cervical HPV infection. Cervical HPV DNA detected by MY09/MY11 PCR, typed by dot-blot. Repertoires were generated with immunoSEQ multiplex PCR, while TCRdb's copy carries only in-frame clones and drops some. This sample contains 18,000 or so clones. Study findings and constraints: Richness plus V gene abundances separated cases from controls with AUC 0.7 to 0.9.

This receptor was taken from a woman between 18 and 69 years old with a cervical HPV16 infection that either progressed to CIN3+ or cleared (not recorded which). Sequencing input: blood buffy coat.

The covered CDR3 bases are TGTGCCAGCAGTTTGATAGTTCAAGAGACC. The encoded protein is CASSLIVQET. The CDR3 reads in full as CASSLIVQETQYF. The chain combines TRBV28 with TRBJ2-5, with unresolved D. The CDR3 end lies 3 residues beyond the end of the read and is filled in from the germline J gene. The V end was cut by 3 bases, the J end by 2 bases, with 7 bases between. The CDR3 sequence is 13 residues long. Germline assignment: CDR1 MDHEN and CDR2 SYDVKM.